This TCR beta chain appears in the sequencing data of a study of T cell changes during pregnancy in multiple sclerosis. Germline V gene data show CDR1 as SGHNT and CDR2 as YYREEE (reference sequence). Trimming cost V 0 bases and J 0 bases; bases outside gene matches: 12. The CDR3 runs 20 residues. The assay was immunoSEQ multiplex PCR, and TCRdb's table has in-frame clones only and misses some. This table holds 74,000 or so clones, approximately 92% found once. This specimen consisted of CD4+ T cells from peripheral blood mononuclear cells, obtained before pregnancy. The sequence was obtained from a female donor with multiple sclerosis, enrolled in a pregnancy study. This chain connects TRBV5-4 to TRBJ1-6; 7 bases are a match to TRBD1. Written as DNA, the CDR3 is TGTGCCAGCAGCTTGGATGGGACAGAGAATTACTACTCCTATAATTCACCCCTCCACTTT. Its translation is CASSLDGTENYYSYNSPLHF. Filled out from reference TRBV5-4 and TRBJ1-6, the complete variable domain reads ETGVTQSPTHLIKTRGQQVTLRCSSQSGHNTVSWYQQALGQGPQFIFQYYREEENGRGNFPPRFSGLQFPNYSSELNVNALELDDSALYLCASSLDGTENYYSYNSPLHFGNGTRLTVT.